The 11 T cell receptor beta chains reported below all come from one sample, sequenced in a study of cytomegalovirus exposure and HLA in healthy donors (dated by TCRdb to 2016 to 2017). Receptor amplification or capture employed the immunoSEQ multiplex PCR assay. For the multiplex PCR, a mixture combining 60 forward primers for TCR Vbeta segments and 13 reverse primers for TCR Jbeta segments was used. Drawn from immuneACCESS, this table holds only the in-frame rearrangements with V and J called that TCRdb kept. Clones are partly lost; checked studies trace under half to an unresolved V gene and leave the rest unexplained. The sample yields just under 95,000 clones; about four fifths were counted once. The top ten clonotypes cover roughly 5.5% of the sample. Sequences were obtained from PBMCs. The receptors stem from a woman between 18 and 29 years old in good health and CMV-seropositive.

A single count supports this clone. The V call is TRBV6-1, the J call TRBJ1-1; TRBD1 aligns across 7 bases. CDR3 length equals 14 residues. Trimming removed 6 bases from V and 4 bases from J; junction bases left unmatched: 8. Germline V gene sequence: CDR1 MNHNS, CDR2 SASEGT. The DNA of the CDR3 is TGTGCCAGCAGGAAAACAGGGGAGAGCACTGAAGCTTTCTTT. Protein: CASRKTGESTEAFF.

The chain has TRBV4-1 and TRBJ1-5; D is unresolved. Per the germline V gene, CDR1 is MGHRA and CDR2 is YSYEKL. CDR3 size: 13 residues. V shed 1 base and J shed 6 bases, with 7 bases lying between them. CDR3 sequence: CASSQVPGQPQHF. The CDR3 DNA sequence: TGCGCCAGCAGCCAAGTACCGGGTCAGCCCCAGCATTTT.

V usage is TRBV2 and J usage is TRBJ1-1, with 7 bases aligning to TRBD1. The CDR3 length is 14 residues. The germline V gene has CDR1 SNHLY and CDR2 FYNNEI. The J segment lost 2 bases and the V segment lost 4 bases, leaving 4 bases of the junction unmatched. The CDR3 sequence: CASSVTGANTEAFF. The DNA of the CDR3 is TGTGCCAGCAGTGTAACAGGGGCCAACACTGAAGCTTTCTTT.

CDR3 nucleotides: TGTGCCAGCAGTTACTTAGGCGGGGAAAAACTGTTTTTT. This translates into CASSYLGGEKLFF. V gene TRBV27 combines with J gene TRBJ1-4; D not certain. This CDR3 comprises 13 residues. CDR1 MNHEY and CDR2 SMNVEV come from the germline V gene (reference sequence). The V end lost 4 bases, the J end lost 8 bases, and 11 bases lay between the germline ends.

This clone was seen just once. This sequence joins TRBV10-2 and TRBJ2-7; a weak D match, TRBD1 (7 bases). V was pared by 2 bases and J by 3 bases, with 11 bases between. This CDR3 region has 14 residues. Germline V gene sequence: CDR1 WSHSY, CDR2 SAAADI. For the CDR3, the DNA is TGCGCCAGCAGTGAGCCCCAGGGGGGCTACGAGCAGTACTTC. Its protein product is CASSEPQGGYEQYF.

This chain uses TRBV27 with TRBJ1-2, with 7 positions matching TRBD1. V shed 4 bases, J shed 4 bases, and the junction held 6 bases outside the gene matches. The CDR3 covers 14 residues. The V gene's germline CDR1 is MNHEY and CDR2 SMNVEV (reference sequence). The CDR3 reads CASSSSQGLYGYTF. As DNA, the CDR3 is TGTGCCAGCAGTTCATCACAGGGGCTCTATGGCTACACCTTC.

The genes are TRBV5-4 and TRBJ1-1, with 7 positions matching TRBD1. Germline CDR1 is SGHNT and CDR2 is YYREEE (reference sequence). The length of the CDR3 is 11 residues. V trimming: 4 bases; J trimming: 8 bases; junction bases outside the gene matches: 2. The CDR3 DNA is TGTGCCAGCAGCAGGGACAGAGAAGCTTTCTTT. Its protein product is CASSRDREAFF.

This chain connects TRBV9 to TRBJ2-7, with D maybe TRBD1 (5 bases). The CDR3 spans 13 residues. Trimming cost V 0 bases and J 5 bases, with 9 bases left between them. Germline V gene data show CDR1 as SGDLS and CDR2 as YYNGEE. The CDR3 bases are TGTGCCAGCAGCGTAGGGCAGGGTAACGAGCAGTACTTC. This gives the protein CASSVGQGNEQYF.

The chain has TRBV5-6 and TRBJ2-7; TRBD2 agrees at 8 bases. In germline, CDR1 is SGHDT, CDR2 YYEEEE. Unmatched junction bases numbered 7, after V lost 0 bases and J lost 2 bases. This CDR3 is built from 16 residues. The CDR3 spells CASSLARGRGAYEQYF. DNA of the CDR3: TGTGCCAGCAGCTTGGCCCGCGGGCGGGGGGCCTACGAGCAGTACTTC. The full variable domain, in which reference TRBV5-6 and TRBJ2-7 provide the parts outside the CDR3, is DAGVTQSPTHLIKTRGQQVTLRCSPKSGHDTVSWYQQALGQGPQFIFQYYEEEERQRGNFPDRFSGHQFPNYSSELNVNALLLGDSALYLCASSLARGRGAYEQYFGPGTRLTVT.

The chain is built from TRBV5-1 and TRBJ2-1; 9 nucleotides match TRBD1. Germline CDR1 reads SGHRS; CDR2 reads YFSETQ. The CDR3 is 14 amino acids. V lost 3 bases, J lost 8 bases, and 6 bases stayed unmatched. This CDR3 reads CASSWGTGIYEQFF. CDR3 bases: TGCGCCAGCAGCTGGGGGACAGGGATCTATGAGCAGTTCTTC.

The J gene is TRBJ2-1, the V gene TRBV15; 14 nucleotides align to TRBD2. Losses at the gene ends were 5 bases for V and 8 bases for J; bases not matched to a gene: 11. CDR3 size: 17 residues. The germline V gene encodes CDR1 LNHNV and CDR2 YYDKDF (reference sequence). In DNA form, the CDR3 reads TGTGCCACCAGCCCTTACTCGACTAGCGGGAGGGCCTATGAGCAGTTCTTC. It yields the protein CATSPYSTSGRAYEQFF.